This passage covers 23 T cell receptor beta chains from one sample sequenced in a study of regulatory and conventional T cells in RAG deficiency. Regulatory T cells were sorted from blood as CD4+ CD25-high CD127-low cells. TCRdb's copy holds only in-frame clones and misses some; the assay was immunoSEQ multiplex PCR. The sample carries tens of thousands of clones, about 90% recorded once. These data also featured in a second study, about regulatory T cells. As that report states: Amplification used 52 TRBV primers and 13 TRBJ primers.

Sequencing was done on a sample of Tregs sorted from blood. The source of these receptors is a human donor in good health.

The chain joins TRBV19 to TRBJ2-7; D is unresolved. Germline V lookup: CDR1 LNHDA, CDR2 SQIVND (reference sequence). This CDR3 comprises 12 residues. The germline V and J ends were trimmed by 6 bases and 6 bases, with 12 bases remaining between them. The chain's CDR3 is CASRAGSTEQYF. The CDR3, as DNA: TGTGCCAGTAGGGCTGGCAGTACCGAGCAGTACTTC.

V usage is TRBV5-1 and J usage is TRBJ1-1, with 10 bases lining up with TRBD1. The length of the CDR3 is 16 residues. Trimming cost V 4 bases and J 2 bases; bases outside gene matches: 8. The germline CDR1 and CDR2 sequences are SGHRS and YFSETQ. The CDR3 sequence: CASSDMTGGRNTEAFF. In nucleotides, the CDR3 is TGCGCCAGCAGCGATATGACAGGGGGCAGAAACACTGAAGCTTTCTTT.

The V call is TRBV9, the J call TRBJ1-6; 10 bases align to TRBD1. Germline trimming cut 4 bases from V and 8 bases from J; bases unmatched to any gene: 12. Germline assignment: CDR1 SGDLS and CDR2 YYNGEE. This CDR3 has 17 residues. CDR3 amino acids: CASSPRQGASRDSPLHF. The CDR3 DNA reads TGTGCCAGCAGCCCCAGACAGGGGGCATCGAGGGATTCACCCCTCCACTTT.

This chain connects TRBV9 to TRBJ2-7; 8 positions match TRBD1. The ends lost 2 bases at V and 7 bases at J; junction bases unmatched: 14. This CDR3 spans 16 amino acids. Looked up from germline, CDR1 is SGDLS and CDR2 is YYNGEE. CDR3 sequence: CASSVLPGQGFAEQYF. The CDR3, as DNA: TGTGCCAGCAGCGTCCTCCCCGGACAGGGATTCGCAGAGCAGTACTTC.

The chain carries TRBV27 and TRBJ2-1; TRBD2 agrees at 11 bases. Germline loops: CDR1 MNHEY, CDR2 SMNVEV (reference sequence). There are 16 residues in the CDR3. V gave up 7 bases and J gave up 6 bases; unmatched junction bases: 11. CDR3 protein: CASITSTSGNLNEQFF. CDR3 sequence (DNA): TGTGCCAGCATTACCTCGACTAGCGGGAACCTCAATGAGCAGTTCTTC.

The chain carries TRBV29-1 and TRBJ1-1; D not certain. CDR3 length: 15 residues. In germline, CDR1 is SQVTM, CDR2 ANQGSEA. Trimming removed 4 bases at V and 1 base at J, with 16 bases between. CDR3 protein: CSVVSLRKGNTEAFF. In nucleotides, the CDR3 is TGCAGCGTTGTGTCCCTCCGAAAAGGGAACACTGAAGCTTTCTTT.

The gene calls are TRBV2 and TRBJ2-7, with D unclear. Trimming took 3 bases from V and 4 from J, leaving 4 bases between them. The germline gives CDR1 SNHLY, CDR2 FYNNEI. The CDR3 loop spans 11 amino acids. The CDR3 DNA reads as TGTGCCAGCAGTGAGACTTACGAGCAGTACTTC. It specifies CASSETYEQYF.

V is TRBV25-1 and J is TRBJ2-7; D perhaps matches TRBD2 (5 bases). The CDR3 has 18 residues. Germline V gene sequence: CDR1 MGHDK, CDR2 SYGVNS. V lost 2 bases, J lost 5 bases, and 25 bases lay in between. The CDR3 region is CASSEPGLSSPGVHEQYF. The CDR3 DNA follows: TGTGCCAGCAGTGAACCGGGCCTAAGTTCCCCCGGGGTCCACGAGCAGTACTTC.

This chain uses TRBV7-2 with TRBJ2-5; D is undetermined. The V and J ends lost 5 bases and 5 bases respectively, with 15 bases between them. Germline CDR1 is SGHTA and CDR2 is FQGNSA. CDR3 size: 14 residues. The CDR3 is CASSSGWGWETQYF. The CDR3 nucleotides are TGTGCCAGCAGCAGTGGGTGGGGTTGGGAGACCCAGTACTTC.

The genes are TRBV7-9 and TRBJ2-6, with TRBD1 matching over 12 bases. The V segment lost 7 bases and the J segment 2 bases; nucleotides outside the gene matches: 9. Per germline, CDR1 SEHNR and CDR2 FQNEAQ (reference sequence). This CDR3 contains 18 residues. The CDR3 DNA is TGTGCCAGCAATCTGGCGGGACAGGGGGCGACTGGGGCCAACGTCCTGACTTTC. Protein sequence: CASNLAGQGATGANVLTF.

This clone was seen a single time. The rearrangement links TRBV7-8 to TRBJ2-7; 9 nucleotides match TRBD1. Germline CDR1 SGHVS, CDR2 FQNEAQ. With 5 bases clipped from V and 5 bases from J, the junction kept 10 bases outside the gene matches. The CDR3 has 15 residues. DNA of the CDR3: TGTGCCAGCAGCCCAGGCGGGACAGGGCGCCACGAGCAGTACTTC. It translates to CASSPGGTGRHEQYF.

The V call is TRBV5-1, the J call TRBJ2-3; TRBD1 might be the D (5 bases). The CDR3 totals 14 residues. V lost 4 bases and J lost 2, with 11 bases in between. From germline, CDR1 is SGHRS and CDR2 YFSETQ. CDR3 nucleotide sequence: TGCGCCAGCAGCCCGACAGCCGACACAGATACGCAGTATTTT. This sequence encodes CASSPTADTDTQYF.

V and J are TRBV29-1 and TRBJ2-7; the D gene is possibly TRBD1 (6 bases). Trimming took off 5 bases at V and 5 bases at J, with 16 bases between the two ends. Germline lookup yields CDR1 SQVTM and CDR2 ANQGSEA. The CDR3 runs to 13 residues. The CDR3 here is CSVSLSRGHEQYF. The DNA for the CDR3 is TGCAGCGTTTCCCTTAGCAGGGGACACGAGCAGTACTTC.

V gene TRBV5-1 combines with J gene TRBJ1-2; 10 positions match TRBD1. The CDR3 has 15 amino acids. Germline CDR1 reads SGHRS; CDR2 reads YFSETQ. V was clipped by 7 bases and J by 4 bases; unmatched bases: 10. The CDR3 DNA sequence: TGCGCCAGCGCACCTAACCGGGACAGGGGCTATGGCTACACCTTC. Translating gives CASAPNRDRGYGYTF.

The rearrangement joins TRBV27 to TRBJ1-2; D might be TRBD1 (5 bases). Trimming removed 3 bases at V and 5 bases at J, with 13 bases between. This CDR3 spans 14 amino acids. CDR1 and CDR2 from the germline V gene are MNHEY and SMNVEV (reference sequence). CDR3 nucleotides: TGTGCCAGCAGTTTTGGGGACGGCGGTTATGGCTACACCTTC. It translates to CASSFGDGGYGYTF.

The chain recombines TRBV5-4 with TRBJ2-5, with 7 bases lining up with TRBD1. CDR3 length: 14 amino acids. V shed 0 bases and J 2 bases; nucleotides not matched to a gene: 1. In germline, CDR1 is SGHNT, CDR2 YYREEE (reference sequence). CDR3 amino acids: CASSLAGQQETQYF. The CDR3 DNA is TGTGCCAGCAGCTTGGCGGGACAGCAAGAGACCCAGTACTTC.

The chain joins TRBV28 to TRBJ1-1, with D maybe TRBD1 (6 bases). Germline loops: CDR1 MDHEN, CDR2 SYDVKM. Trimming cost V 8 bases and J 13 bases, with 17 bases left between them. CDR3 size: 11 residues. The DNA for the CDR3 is TGTGCCAGCGGGGGGCAGGGAGGTTTTTTCTTT. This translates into CASGGQGGFFF.

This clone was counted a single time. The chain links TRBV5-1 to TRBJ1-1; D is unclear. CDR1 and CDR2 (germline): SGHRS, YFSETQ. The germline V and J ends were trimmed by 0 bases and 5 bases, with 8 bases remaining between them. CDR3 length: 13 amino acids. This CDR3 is CASSLGQATEAFF. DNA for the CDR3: TGCGCCAGCAGCTTGGGGCAGGCGACTGAAGCTTTCTTT.

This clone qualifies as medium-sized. Here the CDR3 reads CASGLGGTREQYF. The CDR3 DNA follows: TGTGCTAGTGGTTTGGGGGGGACGAGGGAGCAGTACTTC. The chain links TRBV12-5 to TRBJ2-7; tentatively, D is TRBD1 or TRBD2 (5 bases each). This CDR3 is 13 amino acids long. CDR1 and CDR2 from the germline V gene are LGHNT and FRNRAP. V dropped 1 base and J dropped 7 bases, with 11 bases sitting between them.

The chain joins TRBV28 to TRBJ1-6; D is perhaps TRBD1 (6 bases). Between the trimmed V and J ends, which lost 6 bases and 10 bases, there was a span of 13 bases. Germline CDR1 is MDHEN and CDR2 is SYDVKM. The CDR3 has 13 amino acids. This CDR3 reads CASRRRGGSPLHF. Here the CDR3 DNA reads TGTGCCAGCAGGAGAAGGGGGGGCTCACCCCTCCACTTT. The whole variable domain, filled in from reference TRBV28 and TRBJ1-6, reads DVKVTQSSRYLVKRTGEKVFLECVQDMDHENMFWYRQDPGLGLRLIYFSYDVKMKEKGDIPEGYSVSREKKERFSLILESASTNQTSMYLCASRRRGGSPLHFGNGTRLTVT.

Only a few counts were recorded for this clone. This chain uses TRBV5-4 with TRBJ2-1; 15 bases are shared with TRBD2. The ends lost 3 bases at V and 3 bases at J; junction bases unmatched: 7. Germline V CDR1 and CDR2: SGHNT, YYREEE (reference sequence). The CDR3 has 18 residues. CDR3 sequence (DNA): TGTGCCAGCAGCTCCTGGACTAGCGGGGGGGTCTTCTACAATGAGCAGTTCTTC. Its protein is CASSSWTSGGVFYNEQFF.

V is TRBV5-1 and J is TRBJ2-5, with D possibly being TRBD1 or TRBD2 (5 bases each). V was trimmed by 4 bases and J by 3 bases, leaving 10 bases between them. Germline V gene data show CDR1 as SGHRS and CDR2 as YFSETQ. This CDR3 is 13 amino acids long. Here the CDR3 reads CASSRDVKETQYF. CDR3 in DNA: TGCGCCAGCAGCAGGGACGTAAAAGAGACCCAGTACTTC.

CDR3 bases: TGCGCCAGCAGCTTGACAGGGCCAACTGAAGCTTTCTTT. It translates to CASSLTGPTEAFF. The rearrangement joins TRBV5-1 to TRBJ1-1; a possible D gene is TRBD1 (6 bases). Trimming left V 1 base short and J 5 bases short, with 9 bases between. Germline V gives CDR1 SGHRS, CDR2 YFSETQ. The CDR3 is 13 residues long. Based on the CDR3 plus reference TRBV5-1 and TRBJ1-1, the full variable domain is KAGVTQTPRYLIKTRGQQVTLSCSPISGHRSVSWYQQTPGQGLQFLFEYFSETQRNKGNFPGRFSGRQFSNSRSEMNVSTLELGDSALYLCASSLTGPTEAFFGQGTRLTVV.